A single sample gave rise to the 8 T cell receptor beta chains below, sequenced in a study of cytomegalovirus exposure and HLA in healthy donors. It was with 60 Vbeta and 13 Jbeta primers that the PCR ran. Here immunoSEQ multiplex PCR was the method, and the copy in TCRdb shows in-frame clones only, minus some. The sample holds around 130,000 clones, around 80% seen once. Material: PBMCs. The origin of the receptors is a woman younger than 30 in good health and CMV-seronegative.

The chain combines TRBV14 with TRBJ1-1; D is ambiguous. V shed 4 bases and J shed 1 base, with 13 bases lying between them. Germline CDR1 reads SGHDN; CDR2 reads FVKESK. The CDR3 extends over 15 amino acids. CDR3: CASSLTFTSNTEAFF. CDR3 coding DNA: TGTGCCAGCAGCCTGACATTCACCTCGAACACTGAAGCTTTCTTT. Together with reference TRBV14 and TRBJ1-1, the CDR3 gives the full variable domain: EAGVTQFPSHSVIEKGQTVTLRCDPISGHDNLYWYRRVMGKEIKFLLHFVKESKQDESGMPNNRFLAERTGGTYSTLKVQPAELEDSGVYFCASSLTFTSNTEAFFGQGTRLTVV.

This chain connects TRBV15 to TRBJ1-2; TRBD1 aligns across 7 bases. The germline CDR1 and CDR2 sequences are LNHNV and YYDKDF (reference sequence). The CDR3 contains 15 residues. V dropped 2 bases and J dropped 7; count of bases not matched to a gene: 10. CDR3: CATSRSTGRSSGYTF. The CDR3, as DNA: TGTGCCACCAGCAGATCGACAGGGAGGTCAAGTGGCTACACCTTC.

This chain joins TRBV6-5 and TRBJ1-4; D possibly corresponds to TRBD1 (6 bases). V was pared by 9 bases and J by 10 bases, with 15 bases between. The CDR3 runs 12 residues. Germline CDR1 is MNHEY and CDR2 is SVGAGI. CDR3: CASARTQGKLFF. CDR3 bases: TGTGCCAGTGCTAGGACACAGGGAAAACTGTTTTTT.

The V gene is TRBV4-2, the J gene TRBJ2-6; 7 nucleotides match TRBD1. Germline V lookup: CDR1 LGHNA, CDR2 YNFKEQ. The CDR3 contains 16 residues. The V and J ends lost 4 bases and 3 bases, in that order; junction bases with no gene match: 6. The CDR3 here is CASSPLTGYGANVLTF. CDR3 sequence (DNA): TGTGCCAGCAGCCCACTGACAGGGTATGGGGCCAACGTCCTGACTTTC.

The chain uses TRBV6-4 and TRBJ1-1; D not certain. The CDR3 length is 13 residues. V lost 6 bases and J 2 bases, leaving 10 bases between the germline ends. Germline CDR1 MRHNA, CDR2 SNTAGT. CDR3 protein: CASSSSTNTEAFF. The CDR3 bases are TGTGCCAGCAGCTCCTCAACTAACACTGAAGCTTTCTTT.

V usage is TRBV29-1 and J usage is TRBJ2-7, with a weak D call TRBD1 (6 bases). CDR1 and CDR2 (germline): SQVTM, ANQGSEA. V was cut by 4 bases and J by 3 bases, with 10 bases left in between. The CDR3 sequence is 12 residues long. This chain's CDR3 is CSVGDTRYEQYF. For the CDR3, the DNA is TGCAGCGTTGGGGACACCCGCTACGAGCAGTACTTC.

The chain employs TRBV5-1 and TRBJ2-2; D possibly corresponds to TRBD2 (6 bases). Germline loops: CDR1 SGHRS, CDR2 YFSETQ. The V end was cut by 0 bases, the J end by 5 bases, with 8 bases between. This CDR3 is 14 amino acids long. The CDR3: CASSLVAGTGELFF. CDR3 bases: TGCGCCAGCAGCTTGGTTGCGGGGACCGGGGAGCTGTTTTTT.

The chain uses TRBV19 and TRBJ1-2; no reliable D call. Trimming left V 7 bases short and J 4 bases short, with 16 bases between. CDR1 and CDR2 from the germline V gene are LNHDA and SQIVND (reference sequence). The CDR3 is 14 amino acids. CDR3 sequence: CASTPQDLIYGYTF. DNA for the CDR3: TGTGCCAGTACCCCCCAAGACTTGATCTATGGCTACACCTTC.